The clone carrying this TCR beta chain showed up many times. Antigen specificity is unknown. The lymph nodes were axillary draining lymph nodes from breast cancer patients. TCRdb processed the multiplex PCR reads anew with MiXCR; each CDR3 protein has one entry. Of 85,000 to 130,000 distinct CDR3 sequences in the sample, 30% are singletons; the top ten hold approximately 5%. The sample originates from a study of breast tumors, draining lymph nodes, adjacent tissues. Study-wide results and limits: Luminal-like breast cancer showed significantly greater tumor-nontumor repertoire similarity than basal-like breast cancer did. Tumors had less TCR diversity than lymph nodes, more than nontumor tissue.

The sequenced sample was axillary lymph node tissue. The TCR comes from a female donor with breast cancer. Some clones in this sample may be carry-over from other donors' samples.

CDR3 in DNA: TGTGCCAGCAGCTTTGGAGCGGGAGACACAGATACGCAGTATTTT. Amino acid sequence: CASSFGAGDTDTQYF. V and J are TRBV11-3 and TRBJ2-3; 8 bases match TRBD2. V shed 3 bases and J 2 bases; nucleotides not matched to a gene: 4. From germline, CDR1 is SGHNT and CDR2 YENEEA. The CDR3 contains 15 residues.